Below, one TCR beta chain is given with its context. Time point defined: newly diagnosed GD, antithyroid drugs for less than 3 months. Preparation of the TCR library used RNA extracted from PBMCs. These data come from a study of regulatory T cells in long-lasting Graves disease. According to the study, TCR beta libraries were built with iRepertoire HTBI primers and CDR3-region Arm-PCR. Via MiXCR, TCRdb re-called the multiplex PCR reads, giving one row per CDR3 protein. The table records around 400,000 distinct CDR3 sequences, roughly 12% of them present only once. The sample was also reused in another study, on T cells in Graves' hyperthyroidism and ophthalmopathy. That publication notes: Stable Graves' hyperthyroidism meant no ophthalmopathy progression within 18 months.

The source material was peripheral blood mononuclear cells (PBMCs), sampled at new diagnosis, from a patient treated with antithyroid drugs. The origin of this receptor is a woman under 30 with Graves disease.

The CDR3 reads CSARDPRRGRSKSGELFF. The CDR3 coding sequence is TGCAGTGCTAGAGATCCACGGAGGGGCAGGTCTAAGTCCGGGGAGCTGTTTTTT. V is TRBV20-1 and J is TRBJ2-2, with TRBD2 as a possible D gene (6 bases). The CDR3 loop spans 18 amino acids. Trimming pared 0 bases from V and 6 bases from J, leaving 23 bases between. Germline values: CDR1 DFQATT, CDR2 SNEGSKA (reference sequence).